The T cell receptor beta chain under discussion was sequenced for a study of HIV-infected patients and healthy controls. V lost 6 bases and J lost 8; bases outside the gene matches: 8. The CDR3 has 12 amino acids. Germline lookup yields CDR1 SQVTM and CDR2 ANQGSEA. No cell fractionation was done, so the repertoire covers all unsorted peripheral blood T cells. This clonotype is deemed medium-sized (0.01 to 0.1%). Around 0.5 ug RNA was reverse transcribed with alpha and beta constant-region primers. Using multiplexing indices, alpha and beta chain libraries were generated apart by chain-specific third strand synthesis. TCRdb fed the 5' RACE reads into MiXCR, producing one record per CDR3 protein. Among nearly 9,500 distinct CDR3 sequences listed, about 6% were seen once.

This sequence was found in an adult in good health. The V call is TRBV29-1, the J call TRBJ1-2; 8 positions match TRBD1. Source material: blood. CDR3 in DNA: TGCAGCGTAAAGACACAGGGGGGCGGCTACACCTTC. It is translated as CSVKTQGGGYTF.